One sample yielded the 13 T cell receptor beta chains listed below, sequenced in a study of cytomegalovirus exposure and HLA in healthy donors (TCRdb year 2017). Libraries were made using the immunoSEQ multiplex PCR assay. For the multiplex PCR, a mixture combining 60 forward primers for TCR Vbeta segments and 13 reverse primers for TCR Jbeta segments was used. TCRdb retrieved this table from immuneACCESS and kept in-frame rearrangements only. Not all clones are present; in checked studies, unresolved V genes account for under half, and no reason is known for the remainder. The sample table contains fewer than 110,000 clones; only one count was recorded for roughly 74% of them. 1.5% to 2% of the sample comes from the top ten. The sequencing input was PBMCs. These receptors all stem from a woman aged 35 to 49 in good health and CMV-seronegative.

In this sample, this clone turned up a few times. CDR3 residues: CASSGGWGSGSLVREQFF. In DNA form, the CDR3 reads TGTGCCAGCAGTGGGGGATGGGGTAGCGGGAGTTTGGTTAGGGAGCAGTTCTTC. The chain couples TRBV2 to TRBJ2-1; 9 bases match TRBD2. The CDR3 contains 18 residues. CDR1 SNHLY and CDR2 FYNNEI come from the germline V gene. Unmatched junction bases numbered 20, after V lost 4 bases and J lost 10 bases.

This chain uses TRBV11-2 with TRBJ2-3, with 13 bases aligning to TRBD2. Germline trimming cut 4 bases from V and 4 bases from J; bases unmatched to any gene: 8. CDR1 and CDR2 from the germline V gene are SGHAT and FQNNGV. The CDR3 consists of 17 residues. CDR3 sequence (DNA): TGTGCCAGCAGCTGGGAACTAGCGGGAGGGACTTCAGATACGCAGTATTTT. Translation: CASSWELAGGTSDTQYF.

V is TRBV7-8 and J is TRBJ1-1; D unresolved. Per the germline V gene, CDR1 is SGHVS and CDR2 is FQNEAQ. CDR3 length equals 14 residues. Trimming took 1 base from V and 1 from J, leaving 7 bases between them. CDR3 in amino acids: CASSLVLPNTEAFF. The DNA of the CDR3 is TGTGCCAGCAGCTTAGTCCTTCCGAACACTGAAGCTTTCTTT.

The rearrangement links TRBV27 to TRBJ2-3; 7 bases are shared with TRBD2. There are 15 residues in the CDR3. Germline trimming cut 0 bases from V and 1 base from J; bases unmatched to any gene: 1. Germline V lookup: CDR1 MNHEY, CDR2 SMNVEV (reference sequence). CDR3 coding DNA: TGTGCCAGCAGTTTATCGGGGGGGGGCACAGATACGCAGTATTTT. Translating it yields CASSLSGGGTDTQYF.

The rearrangement uses TRBV6-5 and TRBJ2-1, with D possibly TRBD2 on 6 matching bases. CDR1 and CDR2 (germline): MNHEY, SVGAGI. This CDR3 has 16 residues. The ends were cut back, 2 bases at V and 5 bases at J, with 16 bases in the middle. This CDR3 reads CASSYPKPTSNNEQFF. CDR3 DNA sequence: TGTGCCAGCAGTTACCCGAAGCCGACTAGTAACAATGAGCAGTTCTTC.

The chain uses TRBV5-5 and TRBJ2-7; D is perhaps TRBD1 (5 bases). The V gene's germline CDR1 is SGHKS and CDR2 YYEKEE (reference sequence). V lost 4 bases to trimming and J lost 2 bases, with 13 bases between them. The CDR3 loop spans 14 amino acids. The CDR3 here is CASSAHRYAYEQYF. The CDR3 bases are TGTGCCAGCAGCGCGCACAGGTATGCCTACGAGCAGTACTTC.

This chain links TRBV6-5 with TRBJ2-5, with 7 bases lining up with TRBD2. The ends lost 6 bases at V and 0 bases at J; junction bases unmatched: 4. This CDR3 is built from 14 residues. Germline V lookup: CDR1 MNHEY, CDR2 SVGAGI. In DNA form, the CDR3 reads TGTGCCAGCAGCTTGGGAGGGTACCAAGAGACCCAGTACTTC. It translates to CASSLGGYQETQYF.

The rearrangement joins TRBV7-9 to TRBJ2-2; 16 positions match TRBD2. Germline CDR1 SEHNR, CDR2 FQNEAQ (reference sequence). V lost 5 bases and J lost 3; bases outside the gene matches: 6. This CDR3 spans 18 amino acids. The CDR3 here is CASSPGTSGRADTGELFF. The DNA of the CDR3 is TGTGCCAGCAGCCCCGGGACTAGCGGGAGGGCCGACACCGGGGAGCTGTTTTTT.

This clone appeared a few times. The CDR3 DNA reads as TGTGCCAGTAGTATTTCGGGACTAGCGGGAAGTTGGGAGCAGTTCTTC. Amino acids: CASSISGLAGSWEQFF. This chain joins TRBV19 and TRBJ2-1; TRBD2 aligns across 13 bases. The CDR3 is 16 residues long. Germline CDR1 reads LNHDA; CDR2 reads SQIVND (reference sequence). V lost 3 bases and J lost 10; bases outside the gene matches: 9.

The chain recombines TRBV28 with TRBJ2-5; TRBD2 matches 8 bases. The DNA end favors TRBJ2-7, so the J call may be wrong. This CDR3 contains 17 residues. In germline, CDR1 is MDHEN, CDR2 SYDVKM. The CDR3 here is CASSLKGISGNSYEQYF. In nucleotides, the CDR3 is TGTGCCAGCAGTCTTAAAGGGATTAGCGGGAACTCCTACGAGCAGTACTTC.

The chain has TRBV27 and TRBJ2-1, with 8 bases matching TRBD1. CDR1 MNHEY and CDR2 SMNVEV come from the germline V gene (reference sequence). The V and J ends lost 4 bases and 1 base, in that order; junction bases with no gene match: 0. This CDR3 is built from 14 residues. The CDR3 spells CASSWTGSYNEQFF. Here the CDR3 DNA reads TGTGCCAGCAGTTGGACAGGGTCCTACAATGAGCAGTTCTTC.

This clone was observed once. The rearrangement uses TRBV6-6 and TRBJ2-7; 7 bases align to TRBD1. CDR1 is MNHNY and CDR2 is SVGAGI in the germline V gene (reference sequence). The CDR3 sequence is 12 residues long. After removal of 6 bases from V and 6 bases from J, the junction contained 5 bases not matched to a gene. This CDR3 reads CASSTTGVEQYF. The CDR3 nucleotides read TGTGCCAGCAGCACCACAGGGGTCGAGCAGTACTTC.

This rearrangement joins TRBV4-3 to TRBJ1-2; D ambiguous. Germline CDR1 and CDR2: LGHNA and YSLEER. The CDR3 has 16 amino acids. Deletions cut 0 bases from V and 5 bases from J, with 16 bases between. CDR3 coding DNA: TGCGCCAGCAGCCAAGATAGGAGCCCTAAACCTTATGGCTACACCTTC. This codes for CASSQDRSPKPYGYTF.